The 2 T cell receptor beta chains below come from one sample, sequenced in a study of control samples from healthy donors and cancer patients. Produced via immunoSEQ multiplex PCR; TCRdb's table is partial and in-frame only. This repertoire shows roughly 160,000 clones, around 94% found once; its top ten account for less than 15%. Sequencing was carried out using PBMCs. The source of these receptors is a man in his sixties with colorectal cancer.

This chain connects TRBV3-1 (or the pseudogene TRBV3-2) to TRBJ2-5; D is ambiguous. Trimming removed 0 bases at V and 6 bases at J, with 11 bases between. The CDR3 totals 14 residues. CDR1 is LGHDT, CDR2 YNNKEL, per germline (reference sequence). CDR3 sequence reads: CASSQEGRVKTQYF. The CDR3 DNA reads TGTGCCAGCAGCCAAGAGGGAAGGGTGAAGACCCAGTACTTC.

CDR3 DNA sequence: TGTGCCAGCAGCCAAGATAGGGGACGAATATCTTCTAACTATGGCTACACCTTC. Translation: CASSQDRGRISSNYGYTF. The chain carries TRBV3-1 (or the pseudogene TRBV3-2) and TRBJ1-2; TRBD1 is a possible D gene (5 bases). V shed 0 bases and J shed 0 bases, with 17 bases lying between them. This CDR3 contains 18 residues. Looked up from germline, CDR1 is LGHDT and CDR2 is YNNKEL (reference sequence).